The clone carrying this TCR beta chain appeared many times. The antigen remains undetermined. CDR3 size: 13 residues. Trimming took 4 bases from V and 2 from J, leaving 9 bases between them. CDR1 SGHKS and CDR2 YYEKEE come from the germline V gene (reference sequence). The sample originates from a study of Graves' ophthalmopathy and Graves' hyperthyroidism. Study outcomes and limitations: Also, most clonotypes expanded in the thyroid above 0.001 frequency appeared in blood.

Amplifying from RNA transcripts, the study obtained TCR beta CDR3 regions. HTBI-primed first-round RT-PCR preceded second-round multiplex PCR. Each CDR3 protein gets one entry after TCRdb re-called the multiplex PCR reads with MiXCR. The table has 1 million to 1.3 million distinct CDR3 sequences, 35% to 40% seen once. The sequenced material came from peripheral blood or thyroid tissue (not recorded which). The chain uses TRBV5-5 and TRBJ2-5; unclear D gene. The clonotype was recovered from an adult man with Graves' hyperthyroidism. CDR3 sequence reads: CASSPDLQETQYF. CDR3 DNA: TGTGCCAGCAGCCCCGACCTTCAAGAGACCCAGTACTTC.